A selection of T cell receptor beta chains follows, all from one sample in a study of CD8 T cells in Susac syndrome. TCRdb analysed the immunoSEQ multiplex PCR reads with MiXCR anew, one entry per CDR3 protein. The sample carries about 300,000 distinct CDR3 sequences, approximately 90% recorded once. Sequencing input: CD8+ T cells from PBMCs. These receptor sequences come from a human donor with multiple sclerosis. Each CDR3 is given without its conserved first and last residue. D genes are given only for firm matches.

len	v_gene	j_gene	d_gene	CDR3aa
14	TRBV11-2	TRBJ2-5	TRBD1	ASSPILAQGQETQY
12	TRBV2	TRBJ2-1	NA	ASSGGFRDNEQF
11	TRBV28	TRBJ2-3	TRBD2	ASSPTGGDTQY
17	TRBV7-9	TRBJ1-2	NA	ASSFSSPSLGSRTYGYT
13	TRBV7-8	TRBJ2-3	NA	ASSFGTGPTDTQY
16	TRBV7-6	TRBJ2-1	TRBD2	ASSEGLAGPSSYNEQF
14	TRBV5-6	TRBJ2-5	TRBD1	ASSGSDRGLFWTQY
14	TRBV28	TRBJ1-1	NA	ASSFRSRGLNTEAF
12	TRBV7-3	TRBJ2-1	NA	ASSSRLGGNEQF
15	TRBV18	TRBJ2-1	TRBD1	ASSPDTGQAYLNEQF
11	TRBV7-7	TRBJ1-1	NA	ASSQALNTEAF
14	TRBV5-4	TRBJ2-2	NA	ASSLVGNPWAGELF
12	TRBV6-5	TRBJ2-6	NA	ASSWGAGANVLT
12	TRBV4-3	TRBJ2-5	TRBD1	ASSHGDREETQY
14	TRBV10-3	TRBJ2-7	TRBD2	AISESRTSGVYEQY
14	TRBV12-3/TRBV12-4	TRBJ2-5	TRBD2	ASSMGTSGSGETQY
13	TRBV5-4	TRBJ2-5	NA	ASSPYRDYQETQY
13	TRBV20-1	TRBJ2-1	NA	SARGATSSYNEQF
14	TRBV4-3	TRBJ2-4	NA	ASSPGSTVAKNIQY
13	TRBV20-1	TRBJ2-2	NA	SAKDTFRNTGELF
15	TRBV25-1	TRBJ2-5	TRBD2	ASSKTPGGSAGETQY
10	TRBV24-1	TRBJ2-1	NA	ATSGVGNEQF
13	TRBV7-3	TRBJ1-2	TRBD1	ASRDPGQGEDGYT
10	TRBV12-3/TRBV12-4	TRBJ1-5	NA	ASSQSNQPQH
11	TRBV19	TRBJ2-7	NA	ASAAGRDYEQY
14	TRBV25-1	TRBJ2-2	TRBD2	ASSSPGLAGIGELF
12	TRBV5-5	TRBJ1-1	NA	ASSQAGWEDEAF
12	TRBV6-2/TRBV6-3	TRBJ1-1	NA	ASTLHRVGPEAF
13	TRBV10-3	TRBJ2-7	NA	AISEPGGSSYEQY
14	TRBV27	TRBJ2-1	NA	ASSSDRAHSYNEQF
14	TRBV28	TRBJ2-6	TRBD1	ASSLGTDSWANVLT
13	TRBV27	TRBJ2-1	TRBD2	ASSWIAGFNNEQF
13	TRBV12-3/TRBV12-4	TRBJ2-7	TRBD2	ASSFWAGGPYEQY
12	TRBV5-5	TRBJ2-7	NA	ASSPLQSSYEQY
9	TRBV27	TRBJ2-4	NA	ASRAGNIQY
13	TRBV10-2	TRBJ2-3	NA	ASSEEVATTDTQY
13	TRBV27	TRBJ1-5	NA	ASSPRTLSNQPQH
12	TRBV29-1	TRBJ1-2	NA	SVDKTTGGYGYT
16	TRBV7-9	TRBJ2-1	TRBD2	ASSLGTSEAFSYNEQF
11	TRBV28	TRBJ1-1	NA	ASIHTKNTEAF
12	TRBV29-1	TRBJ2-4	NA	SVEGGADENIQY
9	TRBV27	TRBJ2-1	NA	ASGLYNEQF
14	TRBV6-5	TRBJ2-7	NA	ASSYLDGPDYYEQY
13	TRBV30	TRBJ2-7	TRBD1	AWSVMNRGSYEQY
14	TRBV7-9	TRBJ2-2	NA	ASSQSSRDIAGELF
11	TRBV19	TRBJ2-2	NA	ASSQGFPGELF
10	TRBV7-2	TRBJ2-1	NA	ASSLEGVEQF
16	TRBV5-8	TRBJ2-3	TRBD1	ASSSRIIRDRDTDTQY
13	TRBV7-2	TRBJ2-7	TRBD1	ASSSGTGAAYEQY
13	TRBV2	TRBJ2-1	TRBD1	ASDGTGGGFNEQF
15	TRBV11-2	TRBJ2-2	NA	ASSFSADGVNTGELF
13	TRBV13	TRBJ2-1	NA	ASSATEGSYNEQF
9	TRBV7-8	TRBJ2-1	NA	ASSQGHEQF
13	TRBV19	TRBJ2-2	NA	ASSIAATNTGELF
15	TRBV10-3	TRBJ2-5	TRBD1	AISDALWSGGKETQY
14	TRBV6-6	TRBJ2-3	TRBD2	ASSARTSGGSDTQY
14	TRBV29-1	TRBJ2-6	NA	SVEGGQDSGANVLT
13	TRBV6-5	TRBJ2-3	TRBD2	ASSFGLAVSDTQY